This is a list of T cell receptor beta chains from one sample in a study of T cell responses to AZD1222 COVID-19 vaccine. Data came from immunoSEQ multiplex PCR; TCRdb stores just in-frame clones and leaves some out. The sample records fewer than 200,000 clones, around 93% being singletons. Sequenced material: peripheral blood, taken on day 0 of AZD1222 vaccination. The receptors were sampled from an adult in good health. The CDR3 runs from the conserved cysteine through the conserved F or W.

v_gene: TRBV11-2
j_gene: TRBJ1-2
CDR3aa: CASSQAGGDVGYTF

v_gene: TRBV24-1
j_gene: TRBJ1-5
CDR3aa: CATSDSDRVNQPQHF

v_gene: TRBV2
j_gene: TRBJ2-1
CDR3aa: CASSGLMGLAGEVPYNEQFF

v_gene: TRBV6-6
j_gene: TRBJ1-1
CDR3aa: CASSYYDKNTEAFF

v_gene: TRBV9
j_gene: TRBJ1-2
CDR3aa: CASSEGGHGYTF

v_gene: TRBV24-1
j_gene: TRBJ1-4
CDR3aa: CATSDSGTGEEKLFF

v_gene: TRBV27
j_gene: TRBJ2-7
CDR3aa: CASSAAPEDPGYEQYF

v_gene: TRBV30
j_gene: TRBJ2-7
CDR3aa: CAWSASTGGTYEQYF

v_gene: TRBV15
j_gene: TRBJ2-7
CDR3aa: CATSREGVSSYEQYF

v_gene: TRBV5-6
j_gene: TRBJ1-1
CDR3aa: CASSTPTGSEAFF

v_gene: TRBV7-9
j_gene: TRBJ2-3
CDR3aa: CASSPLTSGGQYF

v_gene: TRBV7-2
j_gene: TRBJ1-6
CDR3aa: CASSLNRGNNSPLHF

v_gene: TRBV19
j_gene: TRBJ1-1
CDR3aa: CASSIGRANEAFF

v_gene: TRBV5-8
j_gene: TRBJ1-5
CDR3aa: CASSLIGQDRGHQPQHF

v_gene: TRBV5-1
j_gene: TRBJ2-6
CDR3aa: CASSWARRSVSGANVLTF

v_gene: TRBV6-2/TRBV6-3
j_gene: TRBJ2-5
CDR3aa: CASSSLGLAGTGETQYF

v_gene: TRBV6-2/TRBV6-3
j_gene: TRBJ2-7
CDR3aa: CASSYLNRGLNEQYF

v_gene: TRBV9
j_gene: TRBJ2-2
CDR3aa: CASSQEGARELFF

v_gene: TRBV19
j_gene: TRBJ1-2
CDR3aa: CASSMGQGSYGYTF

v_gene: TRBV27
j_gene: TRBJ1-1
CDR3aa: CASGKLGDRVLGTEAFF

v_gene: TRBV5-1
j_gene: TRBJ1-1
CDR3aa: CASSLGPSTTEAFF

v_gene: TRBV27
j_gene: TRBJ2-1
CDR3aa: CASIQLGTSNEQFF

v_gene: TRBV4-1
j_gene: TRBJ1-1
CDR3aa: CASSQAGRNTEAFF

v_gene: TRBV4-3
j_gene: TRBJ2-7
CDR3aa: CASSQEGTGGTYEQYF

v_gene: TRBV21-1
j_gene: TRBJ2-3
CDR3aa: CASSKDKSTQYF

v_gene: TRBV3-1/TRBV3-2
j_gene: TRBJ2-2
CDR3aa: CASSPGRDTGELFF

v_gene: TRBV6-2/TRBV6-3
j_gene: TRBJ1-1
CDR3aa: CASSDRGGGTEAFF

v_gene: TRBV29-1
j_gene: TRBJ1-1
CDR3aa: CSGDRGTEAFF

v_gene: TRBV4-3
j_gene: TRBJ1-5
CDR3aa: CASSQDLPDQPQHF

v_gene: TRBV7-9
j_gene: TRBJ1-5
CDR3aa: CASSTNRGPSQPQHF

v_gene: TRBV24-1
j_gene: TRBJ2-1
CDR3aa: CATSGTGTGAYGEQFF

v_gene: TRBV24-1
j_gene: TRBJ2-1
CDR3aa: CATSDPGLAGSQIWGGSYNEQFF

v_gene: TRBV19
j_gene: TRBJ1-1
CDR3aa: CASTKGRGFGAEAFF

v_gene: TRBV27
j_gene: TRBJ2-7
CDR3aa: CASSLSGTLSFYEQYF

v_gene: TRBV9
j_gene: TRBJ1-6
CDR3aa: CASSEPGQNSPLHF

v_gene: TRBV30
j_gene: TRBJ2-7
CDR3aa: CAWSVEPALSEQYF

v_gene: TRBV2
j_gene: TRBJ1-5
CDR3aa: CASRVEGLSNQPQHF

v_gene: TRBV29-1
j_gene: TRBJ2-5
CDR3aa: CSVVPLRLAGEGETQYF

v_gene: TRBV12-3/TRBV12-4
j_gene: TRBJ1-3
CDR3aa: CASSSNSGSGIYF

v_gene: TRBV19
j_gene: TRBJ1-2
CDR3aa: CASGAGILWGYTF

v_gene: TRBV5-4
j_gene: TRBJ1-3
CDR3aa: CASSGGVDRGSGNTIYF

v_gene: TRBV3-1/TRBV3-2
j_gene: TRBJ2-3
CDR3aa: CASSQDPKAGGLPHTDTQYF

v_gene: TRBV5-1
j_gene: TRBJ2-7
CDR3aa: CASSSTSGASSYEQYF

v_gene: TRBV4-3
j_gene: TRBJ1-3
CDR3aa: CASSQTGKDHFSGNTIYF

v_gene: TRBV28
j_gene: TRBJ2-4
CDR3aa: CASSSNRMGSAKNIQYF

v_gene: TRBV7-8
j_gene: TRBJ1-2
CDR3aa: CASSSTGRTITYGYTF

v_gene: TRBV28
j_gene: TRBJ1-3
CDR3aa: CASSLLVSGNTIYF

v_gene: TRBV19
j_gene: TRBJ2-7
CDR3aa: CASRLTGVYEQYF

v_gene: TRBV28
j_gene: TRBJ1-2
CDR3aa: CASRSPSPGQGGYGYTF

v_gene: TRBV30
j_gene: TRBJ2-1
CDR3aa: CAWNRRDIRGEQFF

v_gene: TRBV27
j_gene: TRBJ1-4
CDR3aa: CASRKDRVDEKLFF

v_gene: TRBV2
j_gene: TRBJ1-6
CDR3aa: CASIPRKGQNNSPLHF

v_gene: TRBV27
j_gene: TRBJ1-5
CDR3aa: CASRLMTGVNQPQHF

v_gene: TRBV27
j_gene: TRBJ1-5
CDR3aa: CASSLSGANQPQHF